This entry lists 14 T cell receptor beta chains sequenced from one sample in a study of blood T cell repertoires in COVID-19. The data were produced by immunoSEQ multiplex PCR, yet TCRdb's version contains in-frame clones alone and is incomplete. The sample lists 250,000 to 300,000 clones; around 91% were seen once. Input material: peripheral blood. These receptors were taken from a woman aged 60-70 years with acute or convalescent COVID-19.

The chain recombines TRBV27 with TRBJ1-2, with 8 nucleotides matching TRBD1. V was clipped by 3 bases and J by 4 bases; unmatched bases: 7. Per germline, CDR1 MNHEY and CDR2 SMNVEV (reference sequence). The CDR3 covers 15 residues. The CDR3 reads CASSFRAGGSYGYTF. CDR3 sequence (DNA): TGTGCCAGCAGTTTTAGGGCAGGGGGCAGCTATGGCTACACCTTC.

The chain employs TRBV15 and TRBJ1-6; tentative D call: TRBD1 (5 bases). The length of the CDR3 is 14 residues. Per germline, CDR1 LNHNV and CDR2 YYDKDF (reference sequence). Trimming removed 1 base from V and 10 bases from J, with 11 bases in between. This CDR3 reads CATSRAGRGSPLHF. In DNA, the CDR3 is TGTGCCACCAGCAGAGCAGGGAGGGGATCACCCCTCCACTTT.

The V gene is TRBV19, the J gene TRBJ2-7; 7 bases match TRBD1. Trimming took 5 bases from V and 7 from J; bases not matched to a gene: 8. Germline CDR1 reads LNHDA; CDR2 reads SQIVND (reference sequence). This CDR3 is built from 13 residues. In nucleotides, the CDR3 is TGTGCCAGTAGTCCTCAGGGGGTCTTAGAGCAGTACTTC. It specifies CASSPQGVLEQYF.

The gene calls are TRBV24-1 and TRBJ2-5; 8 nucleotides line up with TRBD1. This CDR3 comprises 14 residues. V shed 9 bases, J shed 11 bases, and the junction held 16 bases outside the gene matches. The germline CDR1 and CDR2 sequences are KGHDR and SFDVKD. The CDR3 sequence: CATAGTGTHSGQYF. CDR3 coding DNA: TGTGCCACCGCAGGGACAGGTACCCACTCCGGGCAGTACTTC.

To note about this clone: It is unclear where the CDR3 begins or ends on the DNA, so no DNA is shown, and the CDR3 is as TCRdb lists it. This rearrangement joins TRBV29-1 to TRBJ1-2. Germline V CDR1 and CDR2: SQVTM, ANQGSEA. The CDR3 length is 12 residues, termini included. The CDR3 spells CSVAGGNPSRSF.

This clone was seen more than once but under ten times. The chain combines TRBV19 with TRBJ1-2, with 7 bases that match TRBD1. Germline lookup yields CDR1 LNHDA and CDR2 SQIVND (reference sequence). With 2 bases clipped from V and 1 base from J, the junction kept 7 bases outside the gene matches. The CDR3 covers 16 residues. This chain's CDR3 is CASSITGTVRNYGYTF. The CDR3 nucleotides read TGTGCCAGTAGTATAACGGGGACAGTTCGTAACTATGGCTACACCTTC.

The V gene is TRBV4-2, the J gene TRBJ2-7; TRBD2 agrees at 7 bases. V was pared by 1 base and J by 2 bases, with 5 bases of the junction left unmatched. The CDR3 is 15 amino acids. Per the germline V gene, CDR1 is LGHNA and CDR2 is YNFKEQ. The CDR3: CASSQAAGVTYEQYF. In DNA form, the CDR3 reads TGTGCCAGCAGCCAAGCGGCGGGGGTAACCTACGAGCAGTACTTC.

This clone occurred a few times. The chain uses TRBV2 and TRBJ2-3; 8 nucleotides match TRBD2. Germline CDR1 SNHLY, CDR2 FYNNEI. The CDR3 extends over 14 amino acids. V lost 6 bases to trimming and J lost 5 bases; unmatched junction nucleotides: 7. CDR3 bases: TGTGCCAGCAGCCAAGGGGGACTAGGAGATACGCAGTATTTT. This sequence encodes CASSQGGLGDTQYF.

This clone was seen once. The chain employs TRBV3-1 (or the pseudogene TRBV3-2) and TRBJ2-1, with 9 positions matching TRBD2. The junction had 11 bases not matched to a gene; V was cut back by 6 bases and J by 14 bases. CDR3 size: 13 residues. Germline CDR1 reads LGHDT; CDR2 reads YNNKEL (reference sequence). The CDR3 DNA reads TGTGCCAGCAGGGGGGCCGTCGCGGGAGGGAAGTTCTTC. This translates into CASRGAVAGGKFF.

Written as DNA, the CDR3 is TGCGCCAGCAGCCAAAGGAAACCTACAGGGTTTAAACTGTTTTTT. Translating it yields CASSQRKPTGFKLFF. The chain has TRBV4-3 and TRBJ1-4, with D perhaps TRBD1 (6 bases). CDR1 and CDR2 (germline): LGHNA, YSLEER. Trimming cost V 2 bases and J 11 bases, with 18 bases left between them. This CDR3 comprises 15 residues.

CDR3 residues: CASSQVTANEKLFF. The CDR3, as DNA: TGCGCCAGCAGCCAAGTAACAGCTAATGAAAAACTGTTTTTT. The V and J genes are TRBV4-1 and TRBJ1-4; no firm D call. This CDR3 spans 14 amino acids. Germline V gene data show CDR1 as MGHRA and CDR2 as YSYEKL. Trimming stripped 1 base from V and 3 bases from J, with 6 bases between.

Worth noting for this clone: The sample has other DNA sequences that encode this CDR3 too. V is TRBV29-1 and J is TRBJ2-3, with D uncertain. Germline V CDR1 and CDR2: SQVTM, ANQGSEA. The germline V and J ends were trimmed by 6 bases and 1 base, with 8 bases remaining between them. The CDR3 is 12 amino acids. CDR3 sequence reads: CSVEVGTDTQYF. CDR3 DNA sequence: TGCAGCGTCGAGGTGGGCACAGATACGCAGTATTTT.

The J gene is TRBJ1-1, the V gene TRBV12-3 or TRBV12-4; no definite D call. The CDR3 sequence is 11 residues long. V shed 6 bases and J shed 6 bases, with 8 bases lying between them. CDR3 amino acids: CASSANSEAFF. DNA for the CDR3: TGTGCCAGCAGCGCAAACTCTGAAGCTTTCTTT.

The chain combines TRBV7-9 with TRBJ1-1, with D unclear. Germline assignment: CDR1 SEHNR and CDR2 FQNEAQ (reference sequence). CDR3 size: 13 residues. V was trimmed by 1 base and J by 4 bases, leaving 7 bases between them. This CDR3 reads CASSLGQVTEAFF. CDR3 coding DNA: TGTGCCAGCAGCTTAGGACAAGTCACTGAAGCTTTCTTT.